This entry describes one T cell receptor (beta chain). Its antigen is not yet known. It has no much larger one-base neighbor in the sample; base qualities were not kept. V is cut by 7 bases and J by 3 bases, and the space between the germline ends is 10 bases. Its CDR3 holds 13 amino acids, cysteine through phenylalanine. Just CDR3 DNA is preserved here, 39 bases in frame from base 1. CDR1 is given as LNHDA and CDR2 as SQIVND, both from the germline V gene (reference sequence). Receptor amplification or capture employed PCR. Sequencing relied on an Illumina HiSeq 4000. High-throughput sequencing was used to profile the TCR beta-chain CDR3 region of each patient. The authors' analysis ran thus. A classifier to discriminate distant-metastatic papillary thyroid cancer patients was built from CDR3 differences across clinicopathological groups. The Shannon index was used to assess repertoire diversity, and the Morisita-Horn index was used to assess tumor-blood repertoire similarity. TCRdb itself trimmed the public reads at Q25 with fastp, ran MiXCR and retained productive beta chains. These V and J calls originate from TCRdb's pipeline instead of the authors' own analysis. The sample data list about 41,000 clones, and 28% of these were observed just once. About 10% of the sample is in the top ten clones.

No treatment had been received by any patient before thyroid surgery. Using T-cell receptor beta sequencing, the researchers looked back retrospectively at clinical samples from patients, gathered between about 2011 and 2018. The data derive from a study of metastatic and nonmetastatic thyroid tumors (TCRdb year 2020). Broadly, across the study: For patients with malignant and with benign thyroid disease, the researchers compared repertoires between peripheral blood samples and tumor or nodule tissue samples.

The investigation overall reported the following: TCR beta diversity was reported as significantly higher in malignant tumors than in benign nodules, in both blood and tumor samples.

In this chain, TRBV19 is recombined with TRBJ2-4; a tentative D match to TRBD2 spans 6 bases. This receptor was identified in a male donor with papillary thyroid cancer or a benign thyroid nodule (not recorded which). Some clones in this sample may be carry-over from other donors' samples. Specimen: blood. CDR3 protein: CASTPEGKNIQYF. The DNA reads TGTGCCAGTACCCCGGAGGGCAAAAACATTCAGTACTTC.